The clone carrying this TCR beta chain was detected once. Its antigen remains unidentified. Germline V gene sequence: CDR1 SNHLY, CDR2 FYNNEI. The CDR3 covers 15 residues. Then a second PCR, running about 6 to 11 cycles, was carried out with a sample-barcoded 5' primer and a J-beta primer mix. The authors tagged each cDNA molecule using a template-switch adaptor with 12 random nucleotides. TCRdb re-analysed the 5' RACE reads in MiXCR, keeping a single row per CDR3 protein. The sample yields roughly 800,000 distinct CDR3 sequences, about 62% seen once. This entry is derived from a study of blood T cells in healthy people across ages. Study-wide findings and caveats: Roughly linearly, TCR beta diversity per million T cells fell as age increased.

Specimen: blood. This clonotype was sampled from a man aged 25 to 40 in good health. The V gene is TRBV2, the J gene TRBJ2-5; 12 bases map to TRBD1. The J call may be wrong; the DNA end is better matched by TRBJ2-1. This chain's CDR3 is CASRSGTGGQETQFF. The CDR3 nucleotides are TGTGCCAGCAGGTCCGGGACAGGGGGCCAAGAGACCCAGTTCTTC.